This TCR beta chain originates from a study of response to subunit inactivated influenza vaccine. Study findings and constraints: T cells newly recruited by each seasonal influenza vaccination are few, the authors suggested.

TCRdb reanalysed the RT-PCR reads using MiXCR and keeps one entry per CDR3 protein. The sample lists under 550,000 distinct CDR3 sequences, around 7.7% seen once, with approximately 14% in the top ten. The CDR3 is made up of 15 amino acids. Germline CDR1 reads SGHRS; CDR2 reads YFSETQ. V gave up 4 bases and J gave up 1 base, with 11 bases separating them. As to this clonotype: Its target is not known.

The specimen comprised PBMCs from blood, sampled about 23 months after vaccination. V is TRBV5-1 and J is TRBJ2-2; D call uncertain. This sequence originates from a man aged 45-69 years who received an inactivated influenza vaccine. The CDR3 protein is CASSLTVRNTGELFF. The CDR3 DNA sequence: TGCGCCAGCAGCCTTACAGTCAGGAACACCGGGGAGCTGTTTTTT.